The TCR beta chain under discussion was sequenced for a study of response to subunit inactivated influenza vaccine. Findings and caveats of the study: A suggestion made by the authors is that each seasonal influenza vaccination recruits few new T cells.

Using its own MiXCR run on the RT-PCR reads, TCRdb lists one record per CDR3 protein. Among fewer than 700,000 distinct CDR3 sequences listed, roughly 13% were seen once. This clonotype was seen a handful of times. Its antigen remains unknown. CDR1 is SEHNR, CDR2 FQNEAQ, per germline (reference sequence). V was shortened by 2 bases and J by 3 bases, with 14 bases between the two germline ends. This CDR3 region has 16 residues. Sequences were derived from PBMCs from blood, sampled around seven weeks after vaccination. The TCR sequence derives from a man over 45 who received an inactivated influenza vaccine. J is TRBJ2-1 and V is TRBV7-9; D is perhaps TRBD1 or TRBD2 (6 bases each). The CDR3 DNA follows: TGTGCCAGCAGCTTACTCGGGGGCGGGGACTACAATGAGCAGTTCTTC. Its translation: CASSLLGGGDYNEQFF.